This T cell receptor (beta chain) was retrieved from a study of blood T cell repertoires in COVID-19. The repertoire was sequenced with immunoSEQ multiplex PCR; TCRdb's copy has only in-frame clones and lacks some. The table shows approximately 80,000 clones, with around 81% occurring only once. Germline V gene sequence: CDR1 GTSNPN, CDR2 SVGIG (reference sequence). V was shortened by 6 bases and J by 6 bases, with 6 bases between the two germline ends. The CDR3 length is 9 residues. The sequencing input was peripheral blood. The chain recombines TRBV30 with TRBJ2-7, with D uncertain. The TCR sequence derives from a man at least 80 years old with acute or convalescent COVID-19. CDR3 region: CACTSEQYF. The CDR3 DNA follows: TGTGCCTGTACAAGCGAGCAGTACTTC.